The clone carrying this T cell receptor beta chain was seen once. The V gene lost 6 bases and the J gene lost 0 bases, with 12 bases spanning the gap. Germline V lookup: CDR1 MNHEY, CDR2 SVGAGI. CDR3 length: 15 amino acids. Seattle researchers signed up patients amid active infection and tracked them longitudinally. The sample comes from a study of blood T cell repertoires in COVID-19. Background on the study: Both acute and convalescent COVID-19 samples were obtained from the United States, Italy and Spain.

Libraries were prepared by immunoSEQ multiplex PCR; TCRdb keeps only in-frame clonotypes and omits some of them. The data contain over 100,000 clones, roughly nine tenths of them singletons. The origin of this receptor is a woman between 65 and 79 years old with COVID-19, enrolled during active disease. What was sequenced was peripheral blood. The gene calls are TRBV6-5 and TRBJ1-5; no clear D. DNA for the CDR3: TGTGCCAGCAGATCGCAGGTTCTTAGCAATCAGCCCCAGCATTTT. This sequence encodes CASRSQVLSNQPQHF.